This TCR beta chain was obtained from a study of cytomegalovirus exposure and HLA in healthy donors. Across the whole study: Out of 300 to 500 genotyped donors, 81% belonged to the Caucasian-associated ancestry cluster.

A multiplex PCR was run with 60 Vbeta primers and 13 Jbeta primers. Using immunoSEQ multiplex PCR, the repertoire was profiled, and TCRdb retains in-frame clones only, with some absent. The data hold some 200,000 clones, with around 79% observed a single time. The study, taken as a whole, reports: The investigators catalogued 164 TCR beta chains as cytomegalovirus-associated. The classifier, whose performance was assessed in both the original and validation cohorts, reportedly diagnosed cytomegalovirus status with high specificity and sensitivity. Later analysis associated a missense DCLRE1C variant with TCR beta V- and J-gene trimming.

Comments on this clone: What it binds is unknown.

Material: PBMCs. The receptor was derived from a man aged 18 to 29 in good health and CMV-seronegative.

This CDR3 is CASSSSTEQFF. In nucleotides, the CDR3 is TGTGCCAGCAGCTCGTCTACTGAGCAGTTCTTC. The chain uses TRBV7-9 and TRBJ2-1; no clear D gene. There are 11 residues in the CDR3. V was cut by 4 bases and J by 9 bases, with 7 bases left in between. The germline V gene has CDR1 SEHNR and CDR2 FQNEAQ (reference sequence).